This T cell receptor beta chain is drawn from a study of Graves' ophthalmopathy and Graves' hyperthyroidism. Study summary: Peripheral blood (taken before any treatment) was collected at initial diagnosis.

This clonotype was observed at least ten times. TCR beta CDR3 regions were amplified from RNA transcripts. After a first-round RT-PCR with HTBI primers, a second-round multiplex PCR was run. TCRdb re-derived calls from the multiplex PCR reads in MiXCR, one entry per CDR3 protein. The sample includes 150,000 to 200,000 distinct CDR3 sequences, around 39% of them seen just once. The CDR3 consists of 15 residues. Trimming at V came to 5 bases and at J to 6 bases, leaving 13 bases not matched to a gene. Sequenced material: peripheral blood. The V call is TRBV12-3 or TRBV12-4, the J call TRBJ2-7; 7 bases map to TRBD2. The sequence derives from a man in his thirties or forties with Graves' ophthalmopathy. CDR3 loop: CASSLRELPGSEQYF. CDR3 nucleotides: TGTGCCAGCAGTCTGCGGGAGCTCCCCGGGAGCGAGCAGTACTTC.